This T cell receptor (beta chain) appears in the sequencing data of a study of cytomegalovirus exposure and HLA in healthy donors. The V segment lost 6 bases and the J segment 4 bases; nucleotides outside the gene matches: 4. This CDR3 spans 15 amino acids. Germline V gene data show CDR1 as SQVTM and CDR2 as ANQGSEA. This PCR relied on a set of 60 Vbeta primers and 13 Jbeta primers. Authors' processing steps: Counted up in a later analysis, unique TCR beta chains came to some 80 million, with about 10 million shared. TCRdb's table, derived via immunoSEQ multiplex PCR, lists solely in-frame clones and lacks some. That table gives V, J and clone size, and the DNA gave D and trimming. This table has about 150,000 clones, approximately 80% appearing once.

V and J are TRBV29-1 and TRBJ2-1, with TRBD2 matching over 15 bases. Sample: PBMCs. This receptor was taken from a young man in good health and CMV-seropositive. The CDR3 sequence: CSVRGLAGGYNEQFF. The CDR3 nucleotides are TGCAGCGTCCGCGGACTAGCGGGAGGGTACAATGAGCAGTTCTTC.